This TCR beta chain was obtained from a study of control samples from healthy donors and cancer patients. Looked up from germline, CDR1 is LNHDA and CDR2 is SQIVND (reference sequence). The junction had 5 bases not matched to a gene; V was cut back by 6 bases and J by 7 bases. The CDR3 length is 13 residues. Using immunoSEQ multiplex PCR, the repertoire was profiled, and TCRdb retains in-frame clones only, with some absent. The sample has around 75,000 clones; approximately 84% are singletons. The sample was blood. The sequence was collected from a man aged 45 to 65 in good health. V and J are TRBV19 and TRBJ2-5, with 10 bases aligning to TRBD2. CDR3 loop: CASSGLAVGTQYF. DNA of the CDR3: TGTGCCAGTAGCGGACTAGCGGTCGGGACCCAGTACTTC. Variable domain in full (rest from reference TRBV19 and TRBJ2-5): DGGITQSPKYLFRKEGQNVTLSCEQNLNHDAMYWYRQDPGQGLRLIYYSQIVNDFQKGDIAEGYSVSREKKESFPLTVTSAQKNPTAFYLCASSGLAVGTQYFGPGTRLLVL.